The text below deals with one T cell receptor (beta chain). What it recognizes is unknown. This specimen comes from a study of cytomegalovirus exposure and HLA in healthy donors. 13 Jbeta primers and 60 Vbeta primers were used for the PCR. TCRdb's copy holds only in-frame clones and misses some; the assay was immunoSEQ multiplex PCR. The sample includes approximately 190,000 clones, more than 75% seen only once; the top ten take roughly 2.6%. Study outcomes and limitations: The Asian-associated ancestry cluster reportedly had fewer N-insertions than the roughly 670-donor mean in a later analysis.

The TCR originated in a woman between 50 and 59 years old in good health and CMV-seropositive. Sequenced input: PBMCs.

The CDR3 DNA is TGTGCCAGCAGCTTACGGGTAGTTGAGCAGTACTTC. Protein sequence: CASSLRVVEQYF. The rearrangement joins TRBV7-8 to TRBJ2-7; D is ambiguous. The V end was cut by 2 bases, the J end by 7 bases, with 9 bases between. The germline gives CDR1 SGHVS, CDR2 FQNEAQ. CDR3 length: 12 residues.